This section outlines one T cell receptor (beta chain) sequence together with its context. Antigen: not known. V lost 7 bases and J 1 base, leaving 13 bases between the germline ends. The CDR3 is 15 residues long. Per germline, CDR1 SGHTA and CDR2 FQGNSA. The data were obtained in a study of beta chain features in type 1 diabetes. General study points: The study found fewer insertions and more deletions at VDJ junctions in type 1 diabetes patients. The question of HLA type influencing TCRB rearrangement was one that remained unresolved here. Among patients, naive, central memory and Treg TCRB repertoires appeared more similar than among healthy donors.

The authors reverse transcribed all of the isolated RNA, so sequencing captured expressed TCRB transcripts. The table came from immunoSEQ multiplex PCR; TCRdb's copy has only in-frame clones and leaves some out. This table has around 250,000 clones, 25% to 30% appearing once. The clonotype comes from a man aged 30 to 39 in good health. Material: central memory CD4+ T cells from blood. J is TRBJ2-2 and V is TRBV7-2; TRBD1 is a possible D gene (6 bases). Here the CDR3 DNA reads TGTGCCAGCACCAGGACAGAAATGAACACCGGGGAGCTGTTTTTT. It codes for CASTRTEMNTGELFF.